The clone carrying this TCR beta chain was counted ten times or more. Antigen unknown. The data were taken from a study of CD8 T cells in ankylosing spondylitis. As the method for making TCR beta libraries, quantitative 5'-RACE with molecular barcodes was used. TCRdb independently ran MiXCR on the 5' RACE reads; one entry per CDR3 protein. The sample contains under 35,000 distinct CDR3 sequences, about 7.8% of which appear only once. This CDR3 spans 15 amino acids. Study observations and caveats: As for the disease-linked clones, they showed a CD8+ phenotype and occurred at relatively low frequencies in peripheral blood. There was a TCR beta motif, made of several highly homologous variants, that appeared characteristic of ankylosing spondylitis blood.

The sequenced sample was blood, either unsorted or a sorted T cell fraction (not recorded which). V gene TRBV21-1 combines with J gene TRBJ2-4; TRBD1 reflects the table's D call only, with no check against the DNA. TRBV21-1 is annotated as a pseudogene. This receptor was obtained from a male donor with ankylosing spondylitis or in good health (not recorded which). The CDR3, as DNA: TGTGCCAGCAGCAACCCCCCCGGGGTTAAAAACATTCAGTACTTC. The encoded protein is CASSNPPGVKNIQYF.